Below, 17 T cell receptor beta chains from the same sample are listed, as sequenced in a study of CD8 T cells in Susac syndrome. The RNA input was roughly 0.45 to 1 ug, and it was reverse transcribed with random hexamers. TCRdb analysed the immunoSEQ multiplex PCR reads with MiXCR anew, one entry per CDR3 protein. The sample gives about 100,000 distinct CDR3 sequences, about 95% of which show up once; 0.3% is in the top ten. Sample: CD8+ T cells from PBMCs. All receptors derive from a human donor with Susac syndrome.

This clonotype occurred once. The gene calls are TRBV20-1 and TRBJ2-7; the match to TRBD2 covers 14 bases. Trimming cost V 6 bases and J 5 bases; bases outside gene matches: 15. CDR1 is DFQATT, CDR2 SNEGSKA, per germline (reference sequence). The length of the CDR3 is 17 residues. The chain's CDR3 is CSAEGLAGVRISDEQYF. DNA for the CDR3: TGCAGTGCCGAGGGACTAGCGGGAGTTAGGATCTCGGACGAGCAGTACTTC.

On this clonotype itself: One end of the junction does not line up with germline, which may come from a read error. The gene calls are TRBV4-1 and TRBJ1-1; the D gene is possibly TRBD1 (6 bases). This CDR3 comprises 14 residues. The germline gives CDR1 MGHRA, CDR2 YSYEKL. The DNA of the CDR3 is TGCGCCAGCAGCCCCGGGACATCGAACACTGAAGCCTTCTTT. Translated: CASSPGTSNTEAFF.

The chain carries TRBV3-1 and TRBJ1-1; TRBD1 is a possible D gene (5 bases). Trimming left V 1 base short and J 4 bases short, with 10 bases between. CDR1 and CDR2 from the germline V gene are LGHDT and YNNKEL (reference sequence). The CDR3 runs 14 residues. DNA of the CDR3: TGTGCCAGCAGCCAAGCGGGGGTTAGCACTGAAGCTTTCTTT. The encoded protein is CASSQAGVSTEAFF.

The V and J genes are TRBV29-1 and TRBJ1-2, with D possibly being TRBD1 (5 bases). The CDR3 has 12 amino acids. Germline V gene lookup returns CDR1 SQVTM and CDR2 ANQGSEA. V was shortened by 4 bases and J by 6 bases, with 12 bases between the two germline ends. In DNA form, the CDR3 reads TGCAGCGTTGGGGGGGGTTTTAATGGCTACACCTTC. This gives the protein CSVGGGFNGYTF.

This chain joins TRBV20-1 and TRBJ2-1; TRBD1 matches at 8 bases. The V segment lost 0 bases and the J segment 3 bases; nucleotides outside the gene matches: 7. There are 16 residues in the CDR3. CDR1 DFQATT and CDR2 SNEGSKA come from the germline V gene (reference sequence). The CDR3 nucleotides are TGCAGTGCTAGAGATACCGGGACAGGCGACTACAATGAGCAGTTCTTC. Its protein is CSARDTGTGDYNEQFF.

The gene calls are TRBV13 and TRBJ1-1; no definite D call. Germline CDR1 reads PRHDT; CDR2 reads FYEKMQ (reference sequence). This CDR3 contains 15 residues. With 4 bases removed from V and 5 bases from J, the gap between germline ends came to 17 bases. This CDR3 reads CASSSPTRTGTEAFF. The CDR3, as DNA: TGTGCCAGCAGCTCACCGACCCGTACTGGGACTGAAGCTTTCTTT.

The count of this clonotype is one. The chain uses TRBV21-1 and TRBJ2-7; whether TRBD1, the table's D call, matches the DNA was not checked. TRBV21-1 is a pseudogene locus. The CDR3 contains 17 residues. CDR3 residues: CASSIGQSFRPFYEQYF. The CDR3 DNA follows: TGTGCCAGCAGCATCGGACAGTCTTTCCGTCCTTTTTACGAGCAGTACTTC.

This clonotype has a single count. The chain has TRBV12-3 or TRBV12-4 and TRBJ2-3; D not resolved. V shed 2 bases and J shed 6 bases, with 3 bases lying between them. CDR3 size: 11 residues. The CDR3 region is CASSLRDTQYF. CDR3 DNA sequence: TGTGCCAGCAGTTTACGGGATACGCAGTATTTT.

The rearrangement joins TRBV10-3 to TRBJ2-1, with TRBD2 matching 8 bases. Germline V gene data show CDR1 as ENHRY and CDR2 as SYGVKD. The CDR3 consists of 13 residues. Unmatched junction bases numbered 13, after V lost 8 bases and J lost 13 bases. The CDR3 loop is CAIGDSGAEGQFF. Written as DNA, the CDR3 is TGTGCCATCGGGGATAGCGGGGCCGAGGGTCAGTTCTTC.

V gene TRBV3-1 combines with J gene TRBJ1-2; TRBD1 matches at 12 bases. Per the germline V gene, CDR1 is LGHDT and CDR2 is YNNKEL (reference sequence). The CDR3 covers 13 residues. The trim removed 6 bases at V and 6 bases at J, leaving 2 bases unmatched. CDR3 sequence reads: CASRGTGGHGYTF. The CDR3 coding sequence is TGTGCCAGCAGGGGGACAGGGGGCCATGGCTACACCTTC.

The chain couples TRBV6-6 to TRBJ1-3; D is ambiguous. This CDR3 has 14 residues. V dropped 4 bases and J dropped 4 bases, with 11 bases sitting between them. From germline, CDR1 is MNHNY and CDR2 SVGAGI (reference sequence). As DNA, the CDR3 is TGTGCCAGCAGTTCCGGGATCTACGGAAACACCATATATTTT. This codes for CASSSGIYGNTIYF.

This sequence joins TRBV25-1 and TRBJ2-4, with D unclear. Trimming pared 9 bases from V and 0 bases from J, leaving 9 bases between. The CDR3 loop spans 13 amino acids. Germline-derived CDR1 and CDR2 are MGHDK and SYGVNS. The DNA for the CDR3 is TGTGCCAGGGGTTTCCTAGCCAAAAACATTCAGTACTTC. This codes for CARGFLAKNIQYF. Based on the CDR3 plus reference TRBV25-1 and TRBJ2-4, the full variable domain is EADIYQTPRYLVIGTGKKITLECSQTMGHDKMYWYQQDPGMELHLIHYSYGVNSTEKGDLSSESTVSRIRTEHFPLTLESARPSHTSQYLCARGFLAKNIQYFGAGTRLSVL.

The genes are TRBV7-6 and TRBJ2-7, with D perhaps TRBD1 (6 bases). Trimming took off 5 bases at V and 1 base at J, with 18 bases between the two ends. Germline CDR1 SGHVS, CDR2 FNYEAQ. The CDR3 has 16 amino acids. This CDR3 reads CASSHQYRDISYEQYF. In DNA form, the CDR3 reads TGTGCCAGCAGCCACCAGTACCGGGACATTTCCTACGAGCAGTACTTC.

CDR3 region: CSVEEPTGAGYTF. In DNA form, the CDR3 reads TGCAGCGTTGAAGAACCTACAGGGGCTGGCTACACCTTC. This chain connects TRBV29-1 to TRBJ1-2, with TRBD1 matching 7 bases. CDR1 and CDR2 (germline): SQVTM, ANQGSEA. V was pared by 0 bases and J by 7 bases, with 5 bases of the junction left unmatched. The CDR3 is made up of 13 amino acids. Full variable domain (rest looked up from reference TRBV29-1 and TRBJ1-2): SAVISQKPSRDICQRGTSLTIQCQVDSQVTMMFWYRQQPGQSLTLIATANQGSEATYESGFVIDKFPISRPNLTFSTLTVSNMSPEDSSIYLCSVEEPTGAGYTFGSGTRLTVV.

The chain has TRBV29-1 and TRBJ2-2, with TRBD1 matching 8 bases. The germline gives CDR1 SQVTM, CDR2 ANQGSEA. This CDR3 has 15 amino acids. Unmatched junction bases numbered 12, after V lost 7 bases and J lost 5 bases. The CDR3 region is CSALLRDRKTGELFF. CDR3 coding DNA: TGCAGCGCCCTACTCCGGGACAGGAAAACCGGGGAGCTGTTTTTT.

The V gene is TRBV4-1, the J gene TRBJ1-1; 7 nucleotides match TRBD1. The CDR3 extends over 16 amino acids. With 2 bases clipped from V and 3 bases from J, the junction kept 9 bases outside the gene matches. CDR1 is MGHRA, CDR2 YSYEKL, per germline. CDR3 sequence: CASSQPDRERDTEAFF. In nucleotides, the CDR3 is TGCGCCAGCAGCCAACCAGACAGGGAACGCGACACTGAAGCTTTCTTT.

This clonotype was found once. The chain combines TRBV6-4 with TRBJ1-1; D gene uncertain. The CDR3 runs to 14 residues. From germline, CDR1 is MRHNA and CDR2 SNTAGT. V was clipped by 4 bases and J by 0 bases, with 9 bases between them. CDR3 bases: TGTGCCAGCAGTGGGGTTGTCATGAACACTGAAGCTTTCTTT. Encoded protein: CASSGVVMNTEAFF.